A selection of T cell receptor beta chains follows, all from one sample in a study of cytomegalovirus exposure and HLA in healthy donors. Produced via immunoSEQ multiplex PCR; TCRdb's table is partial and in-frame only. The sample has about 160,000 clones, 95% to 97% seen once; the top ten hold 0.89%. Sequences were obtained from PBMCs. The receptors were sampled from a woman in her late teens or twenties in good health and CMV-seronegative. The CDR3 runs from the conserved cysteine through the conserved F or W. The order of the fields is J gene, V gene, D gene, CDR3 DNA, CDR3 protein. A D gene is named only where the DNA matches it firmly.

TRBJ2-2 | TRBV27 | TRBD1 | TGTGCCAGCAGTAGGGGACAGGGGGACACCGGGGAGCTGTTTTTT | CASSRGQGDTGELFF
TRBJ1-2 | TRBV5-6 | TRBD1 | TGTGCCAGCAGCAAGGGACAGGGGGATCCAAACTATGGCTACACCTTC | CASSKGQGDPNYGYTF
TRBJ2-7 | TRBV5-5 | TRBD1 | TGTGCCAGCAGCTTTCGGACAGGGTTCTACGAGCAGTACTTC | CASSFRTGFYEQYF
TRBJ1-1 | TRBV5-4 | - | TGTGCCAGCAGCTTGAGGGGGGAAGCTTTCTTT | CASSLRGEAFF
TRBJ2-7 | TRBV10-3 | - | TGTGCCATCAGTCAACAGGGTTGGGAGCAGTACTTC | CAISQQGWEQYF
TRBJ1-2 | TRBV5-1 | - | TGCGCCAGCAGCTTGGAGACAGCTAACTATGGCTACACCTTC | CASSLETANYGYTF
TRBJ2-1 | TRBV5-1 | - | TGCGCCAGCAGCTTGGCCAGCAGTATAGCCGGGAGACCGCACAATGAGCAGTTCTTC | CASSLASSIAGRPHNEQFF
TRBJ2-7 | TRBV7-2 | - | TGTGCCAGCACCCTCAGGGGAACAGGAACCTACGAGCAGTACTTC | CASTLRGTGTYEQYF
TRBJ1-4 | TRBV4-3 | - | TGCGCCAGCAGTCACAGGGTTGAGGAAAAACTGTTTTTT | CASSHRVEEKLFF
TRBJ2-2 | TRBV19 | TRBD2 | TGTGCCAGTAGTACCCGGACTAGCGGGGCGTACACCGGGGAGCTGTTTTTT | CASSTRTSGAYTGELFF
TRBJ2-7 | TRBV6-1 | - | TGTGCCAGCAGAAGTCTGCGGGGAATTACCTACGAGCAGTACTTC | CASRSLRGITYEQYF
TRBJ1-1 | TRBV15 | TRBD1 | TGTGCCACCAGCGTCCGGACAGGACGGGAAGCTTTCTTT | CATSVRTGREAFF